What follows describes a single T cell receptor (beta chain). What it binds is unknown. An end of the junction does not agree with germline; a read error may underlie this. This specimen comes from a study of T cell responses to AZD1222 COVID-19 vaccine. Assay used: immunoSEQ multiplex PCR; TCRdb lists only in-frame clones, some missing. The data show more than 150,000 clones, more than 75% seen once. Germline CDR1 SSHAT, CDR2 FNYEAQ (reference sequence). This CDR3 region has 16 residues. Study-wide results and caveats: White British ancestry dominated among donors, who included more females, and clonal diversity was possibly underestimated. Vaccine-associated CD4 TCRs spanned spike, dominant at 160-218 and 743-854. Epitopes outside B.1.351 and B.1.1.7 mutated regions reportedly drew nearly half of spike TCRs.

This TCR was recovered from an adult who received the AZD1222 COVID-19 vaccine. The chain carries TRBV7-7 and TRBJ2-1, with TRBD2 matching over 9 bases. Sample: peripheral blood, taken 28 days after the second AZD1222 dose. CDR3 sequence: CASSLEGSGRGNEQFF. The CDR3 DNA sequence: TGTGCTAGCAGCTTAGAAGGTAGCGGGAGAGGTAATGAGCAGTTCTTC. The whole variable domain, filled in from reference TRBV7-7 and TRBJ2-1, reads GAGVSQSPRYKVTKRGQDVTLRCDPISSHATLYWYQQALGQGPEFLTYFNYEAQPDKSGLPSDRFSAERPEGSISTLTIQRTEQRDSAMYRCASSLEGSGRGNEQFFGPGTRLTVL.